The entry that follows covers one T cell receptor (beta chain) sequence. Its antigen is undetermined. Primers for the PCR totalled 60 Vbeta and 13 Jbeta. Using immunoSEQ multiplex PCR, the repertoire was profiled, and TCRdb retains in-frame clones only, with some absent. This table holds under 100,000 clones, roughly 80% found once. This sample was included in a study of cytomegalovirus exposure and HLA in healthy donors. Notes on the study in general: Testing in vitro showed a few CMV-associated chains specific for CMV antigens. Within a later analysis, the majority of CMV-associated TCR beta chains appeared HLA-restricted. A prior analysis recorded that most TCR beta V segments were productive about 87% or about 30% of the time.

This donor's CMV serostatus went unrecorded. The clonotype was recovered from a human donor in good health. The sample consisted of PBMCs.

CDR3 DNA sequence: TGTGCCAGCAGGGCGGGGGACACTGAAGCTTTCTTT. Residues: CASRAGDTEAFF. The J gene is TRBJ1-1, the V gene TRBV6-5, with a weak D call TRBD1 (5 bases). The CDR3 runs to 12 residues. The V gene's germline CDR1 is MNHEY and CDR2 SVGAGI. The V and J ends lost 6 bases and 3 bases respectively, with 8 bases between them.